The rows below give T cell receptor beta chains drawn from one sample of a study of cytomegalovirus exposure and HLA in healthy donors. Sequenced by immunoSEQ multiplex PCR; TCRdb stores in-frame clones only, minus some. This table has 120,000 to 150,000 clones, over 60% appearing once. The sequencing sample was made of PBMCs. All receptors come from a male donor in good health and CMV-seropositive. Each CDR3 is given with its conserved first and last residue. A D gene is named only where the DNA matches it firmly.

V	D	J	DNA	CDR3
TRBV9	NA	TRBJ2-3	TGTGCCAGCAGCGTAGTGTCATCAGATACGCAGTATTTT	CASSVVSSDTQYF
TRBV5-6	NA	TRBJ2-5	TGTGCCAGCAGCTTGGGCCGGGAGCGGACCCAGTACTTC	CASSLGRERTQYF
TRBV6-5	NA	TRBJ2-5	TGTGCCAGCAGTTACTCCAGACTAGGCAAAGTTACCCAGTACTTC	CASSYSRLGKVTQYF
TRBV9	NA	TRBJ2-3	TGTGCCAGCAGCGTAGTCGAAGGGGGAGATACGCAGTATTTT	CASSVVEGGDTQYF
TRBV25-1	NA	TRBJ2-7	TGTGCCAGCAGTGAATCCGGCAGGGAAACCGCCTACGAGCAGTACTTC	CASSESGRETAYEQYF
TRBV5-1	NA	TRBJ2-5	TGCGCCAGCAGCTTGGAGGGGTACCAAGAGACCCAGTACTTC	CASSLEGYQETQYF
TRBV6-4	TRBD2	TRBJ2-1	TGTGCCAGCAGTGACGGGCTGTATTCGGGACTAGCGGACCTAAGCTCCTACAATGAGCAGTTCTTC	CASSDGLYSGLADLSSYNEQFF
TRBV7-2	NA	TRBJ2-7	TGTGCCAGCAGCCCCCAATACAGGAGGGAAACCTACGAGCAGTACTTC	CASSPQYRRETYEQYF
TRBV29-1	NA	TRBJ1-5	TGCAGCGTAGGACAGCCTAATCAGCCCCAGCATTTT	CSVGQPNQPQHF
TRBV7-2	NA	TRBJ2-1	TGTGCCAGCAGCTTTAGTTTGGACGGGAACCATGAGCAGTTCTTC	CASSFSLDGNHEQFF
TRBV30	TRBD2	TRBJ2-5	TGTGCCTGGAGTCGTCCTAGCGGGACCCAAGAGACCCAGTACTTC	CAWSRPSGTQETQYF
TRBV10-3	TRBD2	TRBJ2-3	TGTGCCATCACTCCCAGCGGGAGCGCAGATACGCAGTATTTT	CAITPSGSADTQYF
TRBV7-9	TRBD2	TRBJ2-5	TGTGCCAGCAGCTTAAGGACTAGCGGGCTCGAGACCCAGTACTTC	CASSLRTSGLETQYF
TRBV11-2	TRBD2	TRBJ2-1	TGTGCCAGCAGCTTAGAACTAGCGGACTACAATGAGCAGTTCTTC	CASSLELADYNEQFF
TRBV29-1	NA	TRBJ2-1	TGCAGCGTAGCGGGTCGGGCCTACAATGAGCAGTTCTTC	CSVAGRAYNEQFF
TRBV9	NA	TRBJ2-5	TGTGCCAGCAGCGTAGGGGGGGTTCAAGAGACCCAGTACTTC	CASSVGGVQETQYF
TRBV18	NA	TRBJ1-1	TGTGCCAGCTCCTTGGCAGGGGAGAACACTGAAGCTTTCTTT	CASSLAGENTEAFF
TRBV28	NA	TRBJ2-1	TGTGCCAGCAGTTTAACCCATGGACTATTCAATGAGCAGTTCTTC	CASSLTHGLFNEQFF
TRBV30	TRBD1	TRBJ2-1	TGTGCCTGGAGTGCCACCGACGATTGGGCGGCAACAGGGGGCTCCTACAATGAGCAGTTCTTC	CAWSATDDWAATGGSYNEQFF
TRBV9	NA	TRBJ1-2	TGTGCCAGCAGCGCCGAGGGTGGTCAGGGGAACTATGGCTACACCTTC	CASSAEGGQGNYGYTF
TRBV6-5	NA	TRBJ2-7	TGTGCCAGCAGTTACTCCAGGGGGCAGTACTTC	CASSYSRGQYF
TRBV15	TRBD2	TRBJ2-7	TGTGCCACCAGCAGAGCTTCCGGGACTAGCGGCTACGAGCAGTACTTC	CATSRASGTSGYEQYF
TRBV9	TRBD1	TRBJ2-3	TGTGCCAGCGGTGGGGGACAGGGGTCAGATACGCAGTATTTT	CASGGGQGSDTQYF